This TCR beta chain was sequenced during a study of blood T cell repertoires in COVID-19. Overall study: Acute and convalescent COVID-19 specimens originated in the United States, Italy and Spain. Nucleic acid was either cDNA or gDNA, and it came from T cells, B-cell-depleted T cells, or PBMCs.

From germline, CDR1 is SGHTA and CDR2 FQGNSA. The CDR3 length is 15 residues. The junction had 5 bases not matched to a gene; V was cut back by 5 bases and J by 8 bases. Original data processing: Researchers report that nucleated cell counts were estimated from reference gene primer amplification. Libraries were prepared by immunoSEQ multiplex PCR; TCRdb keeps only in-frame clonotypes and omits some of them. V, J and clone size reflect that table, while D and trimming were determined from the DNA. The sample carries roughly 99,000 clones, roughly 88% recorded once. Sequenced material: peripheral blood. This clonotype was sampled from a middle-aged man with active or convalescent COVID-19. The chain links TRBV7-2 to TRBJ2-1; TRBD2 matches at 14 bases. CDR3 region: CASSEGTSGSHEQFF. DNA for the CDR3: TGTGCCAGCAGCGAAGGGACTAGCGGGAGTCATGAGCAGTTCTTC.